Listed below are T cell receptor beta chains from one sample, sequenced in a study of cytomegalovirus exposure and HLA in healthy donors. Profiled with immunoSEQ multiplex PCR; TCRdb holds only in-frame clones, not every one. The sample records approximately 140,000 clones, about three quarters being singletons. The sequenced sample was PBMCs. The source is a man aged 18 to 30 in good health and CMV-seronegative. Each CDR3 is given with its conserved first and last residue. Fields, in order: CDR3 protein, CDR3 DNA, D gene, CDR3 length, clone size, J gene, V gene. The D gene is left open where the match is weak. Expanded clones get a size class; other rows say once, few or many, or leave the size out.

CDR3aa: CASSPRRLTGELSGNTIYF
CDR3nt: TGTGCCAGCAGCCCTCGACGACTGACAGGGGAACTATCTGGAAACACCATATATTTT
d_gene: TRBD1
len: 19
abundance: -
j_gene: TRBJ1-3
v_gene: TRBV7-8

CDR3aa: CASSFGTGDGGYTF
CDR3nt: TGCGCCAGCAGCTTCGGGACAGGGGACGGTGGCTACACCTTC
d_gene: TRBD1
len: 14
abundance: -
j_gene: TRBJ1-2
v_gene: TRBV5-1

CDR3aa: CASSLVTTDTQYF
CDR3nt: TGTGCCAGCAGCTTAGTCACAACAGATACGCAGTATTTT
d_gene: -
len: 13
abundance: -
j_gene: TRBJ2-3
v_gene: TRBV11-2

CDR3aa: CATSSPREREEHEQFF
CDR3nt: TGTGCCACCAGCAGCCCCCGGGAGCGGGAGGAACATGAGCAGTTCTTC
d_gene: TRBD2
len: 16
abundance: -
j_gene: TRBJ2-1
v_gene: TRBV15

CDR3aa: CASSHEAPGNYGYTF
CDR3nt: TGTGCCAGCAGCCACGAGGCACCCGGTAACTATGGCTACACCTTC
d_gene: -
len: 15
abundance: -
j_gene: TRBJ1-2
v_gene: TRBV6-5

CDR3aa: CSVLTFGLAGVRETQYF
CDR3nt: TGCAGCGTTCTTACTTTCGGACTAGCGGGAGTTCGGGAGACCCAGTACTTC
d_gene: TRBD2
len: 17
abundance: -
j_gene: TRBJ2-5
v_gene: TRBV29-1

CDR3aa: CASSSLSGGSPDTQYF
CDR3nt: TGTGCCAGCAGTTCCCTTTCAGGGGGGAGTCCAGATACGCAGTATTTT
d_gene: -
len: 16
abundance: -
j_gene: TRBJ2-3
v_gene: TRBV28

CDR3aa: CASRLGLAANTGELFF
CDR3nt: TGTGCCAGCAGACTAGGACTAGCGGCTAACACCGGGGAGCTGTTTTTT
d_gene: TRBD2
len: 16
abundance: -
j_gene: TRBJ2-2
v_gene: TRBV28

CDR3aa: CASSISVVREGYTDTQYF
CDR3nt: TGTGCCAGTAGTATTTCCGTCGTGCGGGAGGGTTACACAGATACGCAGTATTTT
d_gene: TRBD2
len: 18
abundance: -
j_gene: TRBJ2-3
v_gene: TRBV19

CDR3aa: CASGGRNNNEKLFF
CDR3nt: TGTGCCAGCGGAGGACGGAACAATAATGAAAAACTGTTTTTT
d_gene: -
len: 14
abundance: -
j_gene: TRBJ1-4
v_gene: TRBV2

CDR3aa: CASSLGTGGATGELFF
CDR3nt: TGTGCCAGCAGCCTCGGGACAGGGGGCGCGACCGGGGAGCTGTTTTTT
d_gene: TRBD1
len: 16
abundance: -
j_gene: TRBJ2-2
v_gene: TRBV7-3

CDR3aa: CASSFGGEKLFF
CDR3nt: TGTGCCAGCTCCTTCGGGGGTGAAAAACTGTTTTTT
d_gene: -
len: 12
abundance: -
j_gene: TRBJ1-4
v_gene: TRBV27

CDR3aa: CASSTRGLNEKLFF
CDR3nt: TGTGCCAGTAGTACGAGGGGACTTAATGAAAAACTGTTTTTT
d_gene: -
len: 14
abundance: -
j_gene: TRBJ1-4
v_gene: TRBV19

CDR3aa: CAISDRYYGYTF
CDR3nt: TGTGCCATATCAGACAGATACTATGGCTACACCTTC
d_gene: -
len: 12
abundance: -
j_gene: TRBJ1-2
v_gene: TRBV27

CDR3aa: CASSPDRTSGANVLTF
CDR3nt: TGTGCCAGCTCACCCGACAGAACCTCTGGGGCCAACGTCCTGACTTTC
d_gene: -
len: 16
abundance: -
j_gene: TRBJ2-6
v_gene: TRBV18

CDR3aa: CAWTRTSENEQFF
CDR3nt: TGTGCCTGGACCCGGACTAGCGAAAATGAGCAGTTCTTC
d_gene: TRBD2
len: 13
abundance: -
j_gene: TRBJ2-1
v_gene: TRBV30

CDR3aa: CASGPTGATDTQYF
CDR3nt: TGCGCCAGCGGACCGACAGGTGCCACAGATACGCAGTATTTT
d_gene: -
len: 14
abundance: -
j_gene: TRBJ2-3
v_gene: TRBV5-1

CDR3aa: CASRPTGMRYEQYF
CDR3nt: TGTGCCAGCAGGCCTACAGGGATGAGGTACGAGCAGTACTTC
d_gene: -
len: 14
abundance: few
j_gene: TRBJ2-7
v_gene: TRBV28

CDR3aa: CASSLAGGAGANVLTF
CDR3nt: TGTGCCAGCAGCTTGGCGGGAGGGGCTGGGGCCAACGTCCTGACTTTC
d_gene: TRBD2
len: 16
abundance: -
j_gene: TRBJ2-6
v_gene: TRBV5-6

CDR3aa: CASSLEGLAGGINEQFF
CDR3nt: TGTGCCAGCAGCTTAGAAGGACTAGCGGGGGGAATAAATGAGCAGTTCTTC
d_gene: TRBD2
len: 17
abundance: few
j_gene: TRBJ2-1
v_gene: TRBV11-3

CDR3aa: CATSRDQGQGDTEAFF
CDR3nt: TGTGCCACCAGCAGAGATCAGGGACAGGGAGACACTGAAGCTTTCTTT
d_gene: TRBD1
len: 16
abundance: -
j_gene: TRBJ1-1
v_gene: TRBV15

CDR3aa: CASSLGTVTEAFF
CDR3nt: TGTGCCAGCAGCTTAGGGACAGTCACTGAAGCTTTCTTT
d_gene: -
len: 13
abundance: -
j_gene: TRBJ1-1
v_gene: TRBV7-9

CDR3aa: CASSRGGNQYNEQFF
CDR3nt: TGTGCCAGCAGCCGTGGCGGGAATCAGTACAATGAGCAGTTCTTC
d_gene: -
len: 15
abundance: -
j_gene: TRBJ2-1
v_gene: TRBV9

CDR3aa: CASSEGQARDNSPLHF
CDR3nt: TGTGCCAGCAGCGAAGGACAGGCCAGAGATAATTCACCCCTCCACTTT
d_gene: TRBD1
len: 16
abundance: -
j_gene: TRBJ1-6
v_gene: TRBV7-6

CDR3aa: CASSPRDRGAANYGYTF
CDR3nt: TGTGCCAGCTCACCACGGGACAGAGGCGCCGCTAACTATGGCTACACCTTC
d_gene: TRBD1
len: 17
abundance: once
j_gene: TRBJ1-2
v_gene: TRBV18

CDR3aa: CASRWTGGVYGYTF
CDR3nt: TGTGCCAGCAGGTGGACAGGGGGCGTCTATGGCTACACCTTC
d_gene: TRBD1
len: 14
abundance: -
j_gene: TRBJ1-2
v_gene: TRBV27

CDR3aa: CASILKGAANTGELFF
CDR3nt: TGTGCCAGCATATTAAAGGGGGCAGCGAACACCGGGGAGCTGTTTTTT
d_gene: TRBD1
len: 16
abundance: -
j_gene: TRBJ2-2
v_gene: TRBV11-2

CDR3aa: CASSTLGRFYGYTF
CDR3nt: TGTGCCAGCAGCACCCTGGGGCGCTTCTATGGCTACACCTTC
d_gene: -
len: 14
abundance: -
j_gene: TRBJ1-2
v_gene: TRBV27

CDR3aa: CASSFWLGVVQPQHF
CDR3nt: TGTGCCAGCAGTTTTTGGCTAGGGGTGGTTCAGCCCCAGCATTTT
d_gene: -
len: 15
abundance: -
j_gene: TRBJ1-5
v_gene: TRBV28

CDR3aa: CASSRDSSGANVLTF
CDR3nt: TGTGCCAGCAGTCGGGACAGCTCTGGGGCCAACGTCCTGACTTTC
d_gene: TRBD1
len: 15
abundance: -
j_gene: TRBJ2-6
v_gene: TRBV28

CDR3aa: CASSIRMRETQYF
CDR3nt: TGTGCCAGCAGTATTAGAATGCGGGAGACCCAGTACTTC
d_gene: -
len: 13
abundance: -
j_gene: TRBJ2-5
v_gene: TRBV6-1

CDR3aa: CARDTSGEQYF
CDR3nt: TGTGCCCGCGACACTAGTGGCGAGCAGTACTTC
d_gene: -
len: 11
abundance: once
j_gene: TRBJ2-7
v_gene: TRBV6-4

CDR3aa: CASSSGQGAYNEQFF
CDR3nt: TGTGCCAGCAGCTCAGGACAGGGGGCCTACAATGAGCAGTTCTTC
d_gene: TRBD1
len: 15
abundance: -
j_gene: TRBJ2-1
v_gene: TRBV5-5

CDR3aa: CASSFGSRGLGAKNIQYF
CDR3nt: TGTGCCAGCAGTTTTGGATCCAGGGGATTAGGAGCCAAAAACATTCAGTACTTC
d_gene: -
len: 18
abundance: -
j_gene: TRBJ2-4
v_gene: TRBV27

CDR3aa: CASSFIQGPYEQYF
CDR3nt: TGTGCCAGCAGCTTTATACAGGGGCCATACGAGCAGTACTTC
d_gene: TRBD1
len: 14
abundance: -
j_gene: TRBJ2-7
v_gene: TRBV5-4

CDR3aa: CASSMTMTRPYEQYF
CDR3nt: TGTGCCAGTAGTATGACTATGACTAGACCCTACGAGCAGTACTTC
d_gene: -
len: 15
abundance: once
j_gene: TRBJ2-7
v_gene: TRBV19

CDR3aa: CASSLWEDNDEQYF
CDR3nt: TGTGCCAGCAGCCTGTGGGAGGATAACGACGAGCAGTACTTC
d_gene: -
len: 14
abundance: once
j_gene: TRBJ2-7
v_gene: TRBV28

CDR3aa: CASSMGLANTYEQYF
CDR3nt: TGCGCCAGCAGCATGGGACTAGCGAACACCTACGAGCAGTACTTC
d_gene: TRBD2
len: 15
abundance: -
j_gene: TRBJ2-7
v_gene: TRBV5-1

CDR3aa: CASSLERFATNEKLFF
CDR3nt: TGTGCCAGCAGCTTAGAACGGTTTGCAACTAATGAAAAACTGTTTTTT
d_gene: -
len: 16
abundance: -
j_gene: TRBJ1-4
v_gene: TRBV7-9

CDR3aa: CASSPRTSGSVDTQYF
CDR3nt: TGTGCCAGCAGCCCTCGGACTAGCGGGAGCGTAGATACGCAGTATTTT
d_gene: TRBD2
len: 16
abundance: -
j_gene: TRBJ2-3
v_gene: TRBV28

CDR3aa: CASSLGAGLAGGPYSEQYF
CDR3nt: TGTGCCAGCAGCTTAGGAGCGGGACTAGCGGGAGGGCCGTATAGCGAGCAGTACTTC
d_gene: TRBD2
len: 19
abundance: -
j_gene: TRBJ2-7
v_gene: TRBV7-3

CDR3aa: CASSSVRSGLNEQFF
CDR3nt: TGTGCCAGCAGCTCCGTACGGTCCGGGTTGAATGAGCAGTTCTTC
d_gene: -
len: 15
abundance: -
j_gene: TRBJ2-1
v_gene: TRBV7-3

CDR3aa: CASKSTGVKDTQYF
CDR3nt: TGTGCCAGCAAGTCGACAGGGGTCAAAGATACGCAGTATTTT
d_gene: TRBD1
len: 14
abundance: -
j_gene: TRBJ2-3
v_gene: TRBV6-5

CDR3aa: CASSQVVGEGYTF
CDR3nt: TGTGCCAGCAGCCAAGTCGTGGGAGAGGGCTACACCTTC
d_gene: -
len: 13
abundance: -
j_gene: TRBJ1-2
v_gene: TRBV14

CDR3aa: CASRRQGDYGYTF
CDR3nt: TGTGCCAGTAGACGACAGGGGGACTATGGCTACACCTTC
d_gene: TRBD1
len: 13
abundance: -
j_gene: TRBJ1-2
v_gene: TRBV19

CDR3aa: CASSLTLAGGSSYEQYF
CDR3nt: TGCGCCAGCAGTCTGACCCTAGCGGGGGGTAGCTCCTACGAGCAGTACTTC
d_gene: TRBD2
len: 17
abundance: -
j_gene: TRBJ2-7
v_gene: TRBV4-1

CDR3aa: CASSIVRTSGRRETQYF
CDR3nt: TGTGCCAGTAGTATAGTGCGGACTAGCGGGAGGAGGGAGACCCAGTACTTC
d_gene: TRBD2
len: 17
abundance: -
j_gene: TRBJ2-5
v_gene: TRBV19

CDR3aa: CSVLGTGGTEAFF
CDR3nt: TGCAGCGTTCTCGGGACAGGGGGCACTGAAGCTTTCTTT
d_gene: TRBD1
len: 13
abundance: few
j_gene: TRBJ1-1
v_gene: TRBV29-1

CDR3aa: CASSPPRAGGLYQETQYF
CDR3nt: TGTGCCAGCAGCCCTCCACGAGCGGGGGGCCTGTACCAAGAGACCCAGTACTTC
d_gene: TRBD2
len: 18
abundance: -
j_gene: TRBJ2-5
v_gene: TRBV9

CDR3aa: CSGGPRTGEKLFF
CDR3nt: TGCAGCGGAGGACCCCGGACGGGGGAAAAACTGTTTTTT
d_gene: -
len: 13
abundance: once
j_gene: TRBJ1-4
v_gene: TRBV29-1

CDR3aa: CASSLEGGPGGELFF
CDR3nt: TGCGCCAGCAGCTTGGAAGGGGGCCCGGGCGGGGAGCTGTTTTTT
d_gene: TRBD1
len: 15
abundance: once
j_gene: TRBJ2-2
v_gene: TRBV5-1

CDR3aa: CASSRGPREQFF
CDR3nt: TGCGCCAGCAGCCGCGGGCCACGGGAGCAGTTCTTC
d_gene: -
len: 12
abundance: few
j_gene: TRBJ2-1
v_gene: TRBV4-1

CDR3aa: CASSRSGSRYEQYF
CDR3nt: TGTGCCAGCAGCCGGTCAGGGTCTAGGTACGAGCAGTACTTC
d_gene: -
len: 14
abundance: few
j_gene: TRBJ2-7
v_gene: TRBV2

CDR3aa: CASSLRQGNTGELFF
CDR3nt: TGTGCCAGCAGCTTGAGACAGGGGAACACCGGGGAGCTGTTTTTT
d_gene: TRBD1
len: 15
abundance: few
j_gene: TRBJ2-2
v_gene: TRBV5-6

CDR3aa: CASSFQDRAREKLFF
CDR3nt: TGTGCCAGCAGCTTCCAAGACAGGGCGCGTGAAAAACTGTTTTTT
d_gene: TRBD1
len: 15
abundance: -
j_gene: TRBJ1-4
v_gene: TRBV5-4

CDR3aa: CASIQGARRGTQYF
CDR3nt: TGTGCCAGCATTCAGGGGGCAAGACGTGGTACGCAGTATTTT
d_gene: TRBD1
len: 14
abundance: -
j_gene: TRBJ2-3
v_gene: TRBV28

CDR3aa: CASKDRVNTEAFF
CDR3nt: TGTGCCAGTAAAGACCGGGTGAACACTGAAGCTTTCTTT
d_gene: -
len: 13
abundance: -
j_gene: TRBJ1-1
v_gene: TRBV19

CDR3aa: CASSLGGQEHYGYTF
CDR3nt: TGTGCCAGCAGCTTGGGGGGACAGGAACACTATGGCTACACCTTC
d_gene: TRBD1
len: 15
abundance: -
j_gene: TRBJ1-2
v_gene: TRBV5-4